This entry is about one T cell receptor beta chain. CDR1 is LNHDA, CDR2 SQIVND, per germline (reference sequence). V was shortened by 5 bases and J by 4 bases, with 14 bases between the two germline ends. This CDR3 comprises 14 residues. Terminally differentiated effector memory CD45RA+ cells were excluded by CCR7 positive selection of CD45RO-negative cells. This entry belongs to a study of shared clonotypes between healthy human individuals. Data came from immunoSEQ multiplex PCR; TCRdb stores just in-frame clones and leaves some out. The sample has roughly 770,000 clones, 96% seen once. What was sequenced was naive CD8+ T cells sorted from blood. The rearrangement uses TRBV19 and TRBJ1-2; perhaps TRBD1 as D (5 bases). The receptor was derived from a young man in good health. CDR3 in DNA: TGTGCCAGTAGTGGAATAGGGGTTCCCTATGGCTACACCTTC. It specifies CASSGIGVPYGYTF.